This TCR beta chain was identified in a study of tumor-infiltrating lymphocytes in localized non-small cell lung cancer. At the level of the study: Several tumor histologies, both smoking statuses, and some post-neoadjuvant chemotherapy samples were included.

V lost 5 bases and J lost 5, with 12 bases in between. The germline CDR1 and CDR2 sequences are MRHNA and SNTAGT. The CDR3 totals 13 residues. Clones were read by immunoSEQ multiplex PCR, and TCRdb kept only the in-frame ones, dropping some. Counted here are 3,000 or so clones, 55% to 65% occurring once; the ten biggest clones make up roughly a tenth. The sample comprised uninvolved lung tissue not adjacent to the tumor. The genes are TRBV6-4 and TRBJ2-5, with a possible D match to TRBD2 (6 bases). The TCR sequence derives from a human donor with non-small cell lung cancer. CDR3 in amino acids: CASSPWGVETQYF. CDR3 DNA sequence: TGTGCCAGCAGTCCTTGGGGGGTGGAGACCCAGTACTTC.